The T cell receptor (beta chain) described here comes from a study of blood T cell repertoires in COVID-19. Across the study: The United States, Italy and Spain were the sources of the acute and convalescent COVID-19 samples.

Using immunoSEQ multiplex PCR, the repertoire was profiled, and TCRdb retains in-frame clones only, with some absent. Found here are some 300,000 clones, 88% of them singletons; the top ten hold 2% to 2.5%. The CDR3 extends over 15 amino acids. V trimming: 4 bases; J trimming: 4 bases; junction bases outside the gene matches: 10. Germline CDR1 reads SGHTA; CDR2 reads FQGTGA. The sequence derives from a woman aged 55-69 years in a cohort exposed to, infected with or recovered from COVID-19 (not recorded which). The gene calls are TRBV7-3 and TRBJ2-7; 7 nucleotides match TRBD1. Sequenced material: PBMCs or T cells enriched from blood (not recorded which). In nucleotides, the CDR3 is TGTGCCAGCAGCTGGCTAGGGGGCGCGGGTTACGAGCAGTACTTC. This codes for CASSWLGGAGYEQYF. The variable domain in full, with the rest retrieved from reference TRBV7-3 and TRBJ2-7, is GAGVSQTPSNKVTEKGKYVELRCDPISGHTALYWYRQSLGQGPEFLIYFQGTGAADDSGLPNDRFFAVRPEGSVSTLKIQRTERGDSAVYLCASSWLGGAGYEQYFGPGTRLTVT.